The rows below give T cell receptor beta chains drawn from one sample of a study of blood T cell repertoires in COVID-19. This table comes from immunoSEQ multiplex PCR, and its TCRdb copy is limited to in-frame clones, with some not included. The sample records 330,000 or so clones, about 88% being singletons. Sequencing was done on a sample of PBMCs or T cells enriched from blood (not recorded which). All receptors come from a woman aged 25 to 39 who had been exposed to COVID-19. The CDR3 runs from the conserved cysteine through the conserved F or W. The D gene is left open where the match is weak. Clone sizes are given selectively: once, few, many, or a class where the clone is expanded.

D	V	J	size	CDR3	DNA
.	TRBV28	TRBJ2-3	.	CASSKDLLETRTQYF	TGTGCCAGCAGCAAAGATCTACTCGAAACTCGGACGCAGTATTTT
.	TRBV11-1	TRBJ2-7	few	CASSPIWGERAYEQYF	TGTGCCAGCAGCCCCATCTGGGGGGAGAGGGCCTACGAGCAGTACTTC
.	TRBV6-4	TRBJ2-1	.	CASSAEGFGEQFF	TGTGCCAGCAGTGCGGAGGGTTTCGGTGAGCAGTTCTTC
.	TRBV4-2	TRBJ2-7	.	CASSQVVAESSYEQYF	TGTGCCAGCAGCCAAGTTGTAGCAGAGAGCTCCTACGAGCAGTACTTC
TRBD1	TRBV28	TRBJ2-7	.	CASSLWVGGQGIYEQYF	TGTGCCAGCAGTTTATGGGTTGGGGGACAGGGCATCTACGAGCAGTACTTC
.	TRBV27	TRBJ2-6	.	CASSLSASLLANVLTF	TGTGCCAGCAGTTTATCAGCGAGCCTCCTAGCCAACGTCCTGACTTTC
TRBD1	TRBV28	TRBJ1-2	few	CASSLSGTGGSHYGYTF	TGTGCCAGCAGTTTATCCGGGACAGGGGGCTCACACTATGGCTACACCTTC
.	TRBV28	TRBJ1-5	.	CASRSREQPQHF	TGTGCCAGCAGATCCAGGGAACAGCCCCAGCATTTT
.	TRBV28	TRBJ2-1	.	CASSLTGVGYNEQFF	TGTGCCAGCAGTTTAACCGGGGTGGGTTACAATGAGCAGTTCTTC
TRBD1	TRBV30	TRBJ1-1	.	CAWSVQGKETEAFF	TGTGCCTGGAGTGTACAGGGGAAGGAAACTGAAGCTTTCTTT
TRBD2	TRBV5-1	TRBJ2-3	.	CASSLPLAGELDTQYF	TGCGCCAGCAGCTTGCCGCTAGCGGGAGAGTTGGATACGCAGTATTTT
TRBD2	TRBV16	TRBJ2-1	.	CASSQSHASGRPSPRNEQFF	TGTGCCAGCAGCCAATCCCACGCCAGCGGGAGGCCTAGTCCTCGGAATGAGCAGTTCTTC
.	TRBV6-5	TRBJ2-2	.	CASSLPPGELFF	TGTGCCAGCAGTCTACCCCCCGGGGAGCTGTTTTTT
TRBD2	TRBV7-8	TRBJ2-4	.	CASSPFGGVRDIQYF	TGTGCCAGCAGCCCCTTTGGGGGGGTCAGGGACATTCAGTACTTC
.	TRBV19	TRBJ2-3	.	CASTPGDASTDTQYF	TGTGCCAGTACCCCGGGGGACGCTAGCACAGATACGCAGTATTTT
TRBD2	TRBV2	TRBJ2-1	.	CASDRTSGSNEQFF	TGTGCCAGCGACCGGACTAGCGGGAGCAATGAGCAGTTCTTC
.	TRBV18	TRBJ2-3	.	CASSPPRQGWTDTQYF	TGTGCCAGCTCACCACCCCGGCAGGGTTGGACAGATACGCAGTATTTT
.	TRBV7-9	TRBJ2-4	.	CASSSNVGGTKNIQYF	TGTGCCAGCAGCTCAAACGTAGGGGGAACCAAAAACATTCAGTACTTC
.	TRBV4-1	TRBJ1-2	.	CASSQDPDNLVTNYGYTF	TGCGCCAGCAGCCAAGATCCGGATAACCTAGTGACTAACTATGGCTACACCTTC
.	TRBV3-1/TRBV3-2	TRBJ2-7	.	CASSPGREPHEQYF	TGTGCCAGCAGCCCGGGCAGGGAACCCCACGAGCAGTACTTC
.	TRBV7-9	TRBJ2-6	.	CASTHSGANVLTF	TGTGCCAGCACCCACTCTGGGGCCAACGTCCTGACTTTC
TRBD1	TRBV18	TRBJ1-2	.	CASSPKTGDHDYGYTF	TGTGCCAGCTCACCGAAGACAGGGGATCACGACTATGGCTACACCTTC
TRBD1	TRBV12-5	TRBJ1-3	few	CASGPKGAPGNTIYF	TGTGCTAGTGGTCCTAAGGGGGCCCCTGGAAACACCATATATTTT
.	TRBV6-5	TRBJ2-5	.	CASSRETQYF	TGTGCCAGCAGTCGGGAGACCCAGTACTTC
TRBD1	TRBV19	TRBJ2-7	once	CASNDRGHPEQYF	TGTGCCAGCAACGACAGGGGGCACCCCGAGCAGTACTTC
.	TRBV11-2	TRBJ2-5	.	CASSGGKETQYF	TGTGCCAGCAGCGGCGGGAAAGAGACCCAGTACTTC
.	TRBV15	TRBJ1-2	.	CATSRAPREGNYGYTF	TGTGCCACCAGCAGAGCCCCTCGGGAGGGGAACTATGGCTACACCTTC
.	TRBV13	TRBJ1-6	.	CASSPRQVGNSPLHF	TGTGCCAGCAGCCCGAGACAGGTTGGCAATTCACCCCTCCACTTT
.	TRBV12-3/TRBV12-4	TRBJ1-2	.	CASSLFRDYGYTF	TGTGCCAGCAGTTTATTCAGGGACTATGGCTACACCTTC
TRBD2	TRBV10-3	TRBJ2-7	.	CAISEGTSGRPYEQYF	TGTGCCATCAGTGAGGGGACTAGCGGGAGACCCTACGAGCAGTACTTC